The T cell receptor beta chain described here comes from a study of T cells in Graves' hyperthyroidism and ophthalmopathy. In this sample, this clonotype turned up many times. TCR beta CDR3 region amplification was performed from RNA transcripts. Carried out on the TCR CDR3, a first-round RT-PCR used the HTBI primer set. TCRdb re-called the multiplex PCR reads through MiXCR, storing one row per CDR3 protein. The sample shows about 840,000 distinct CDR3 sequences, 35% to 40% of them seen only once. The source is a man aged 18 to 30 with Graves' hyperthyroidism. The sample comprised blood.

CDR3 sequence (DNA): TGTGCCAGCAGCTTCCCAGATAGGGAGACCCAGTACTTC. Its translation: CASSFPDRETQYF. The V and J genes are TRBV7-2 and TRBJ2-5, with D unclear. Trimming pared 3 bases from V and 5 bases from J, leaving 10 bases between. The CDR3 sequence is 13 residues long. Germline assignment: CDR1 SGHTA and CDR2 FQGNSA.